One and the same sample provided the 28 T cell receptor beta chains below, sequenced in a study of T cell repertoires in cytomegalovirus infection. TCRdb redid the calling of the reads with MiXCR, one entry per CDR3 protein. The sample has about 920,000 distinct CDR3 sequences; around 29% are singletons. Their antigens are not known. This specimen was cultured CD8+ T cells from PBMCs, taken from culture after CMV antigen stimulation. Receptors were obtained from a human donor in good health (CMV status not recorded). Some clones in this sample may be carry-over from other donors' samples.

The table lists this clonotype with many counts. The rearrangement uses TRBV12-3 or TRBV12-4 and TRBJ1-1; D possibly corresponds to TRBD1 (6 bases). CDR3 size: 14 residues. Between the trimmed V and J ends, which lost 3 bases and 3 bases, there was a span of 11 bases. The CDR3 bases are TGTGCCAGCAGTTTGGGGGGGGGGCACACTGAAGCTTTCTTT. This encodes CASSLGGGHTEAFF.

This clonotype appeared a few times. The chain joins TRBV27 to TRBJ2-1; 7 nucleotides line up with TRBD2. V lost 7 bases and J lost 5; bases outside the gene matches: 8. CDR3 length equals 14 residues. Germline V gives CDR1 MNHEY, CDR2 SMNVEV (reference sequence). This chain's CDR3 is CASTRRGTHNEQFF. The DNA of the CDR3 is TGTGCCAGCACCAGGCGGGGGACTCACAATGAGCAGTTCTTC.

CDR3 coding DNA: TGTGCCAGCTACGACAACACAGATACGCAGTATTTT. Translation gives CASYDNTDTQYF. The rearrangement joins TRBV28 to TRBJ2-3; D remains ambiguous. Germline-derived CDR1 and CDR2 are MDHEN and SYDVKM. V dropped 8 bases and J dropped 2 bases, with 8 bases sitting between them. The CDR3 covers 12 residues.

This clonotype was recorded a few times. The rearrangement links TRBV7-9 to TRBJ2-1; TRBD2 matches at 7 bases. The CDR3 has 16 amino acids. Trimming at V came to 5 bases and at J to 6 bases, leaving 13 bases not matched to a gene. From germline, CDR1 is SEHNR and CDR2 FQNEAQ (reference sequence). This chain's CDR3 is CASSPRDYPALNEQFF. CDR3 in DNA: TGTGCCAGCAGCCCCCGGGACTACCCGGCCCTCAATGAGCAGTTCTTC.

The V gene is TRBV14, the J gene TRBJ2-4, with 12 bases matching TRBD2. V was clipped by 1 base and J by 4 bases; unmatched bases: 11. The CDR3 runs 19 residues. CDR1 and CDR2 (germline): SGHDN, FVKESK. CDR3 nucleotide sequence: TGTGCCAGCAGCCAAGGACTAGCGGGGGCTAACCTAGCTAAAAACATTCAGTACTTC. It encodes CASSQGLAGANLAKNIQYF.

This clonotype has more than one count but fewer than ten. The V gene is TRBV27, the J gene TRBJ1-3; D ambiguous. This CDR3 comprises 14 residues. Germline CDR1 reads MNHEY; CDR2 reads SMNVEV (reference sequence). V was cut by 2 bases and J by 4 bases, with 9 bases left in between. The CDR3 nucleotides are TGTGCCAGCAGTTTAGGAGGGATCGGAAACACCATATATTTT. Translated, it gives CASSLGGIGNTIYF.

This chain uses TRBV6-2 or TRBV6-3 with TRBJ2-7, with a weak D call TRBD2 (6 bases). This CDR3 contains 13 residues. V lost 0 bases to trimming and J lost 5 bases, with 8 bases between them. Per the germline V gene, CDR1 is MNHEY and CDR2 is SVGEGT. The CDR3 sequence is CASSYSTSNEQYV. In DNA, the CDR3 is TGTGCCAGCAGTTACTCCACTAGCAACGAGCAGTACGTC.

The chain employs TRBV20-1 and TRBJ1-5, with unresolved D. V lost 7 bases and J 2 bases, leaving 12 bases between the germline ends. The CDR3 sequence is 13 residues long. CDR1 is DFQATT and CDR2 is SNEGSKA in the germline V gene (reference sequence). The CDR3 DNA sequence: TGCAGTGTACTATCCGGTGGCAATCAGCCCCAGCATTTT. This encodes CSVLSGGNQPQHF.

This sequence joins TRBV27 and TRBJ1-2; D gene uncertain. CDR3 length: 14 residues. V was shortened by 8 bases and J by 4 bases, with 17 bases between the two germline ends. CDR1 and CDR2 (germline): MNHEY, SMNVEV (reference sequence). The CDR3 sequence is CASEEMGTFYGYTF. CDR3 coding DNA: TGTGCCAGCGAAGAAATGGGAACTTTCTATGGCTACACCTTC.

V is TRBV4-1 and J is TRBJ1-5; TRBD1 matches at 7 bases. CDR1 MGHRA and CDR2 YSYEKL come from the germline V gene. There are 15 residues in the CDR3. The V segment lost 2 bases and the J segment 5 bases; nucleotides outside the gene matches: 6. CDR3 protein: CASSQQTGNYQPQHF. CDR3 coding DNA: TGCGCCAGCAGCCAACAGACAGGGAATTATCAGCCCCAGCATTTT.

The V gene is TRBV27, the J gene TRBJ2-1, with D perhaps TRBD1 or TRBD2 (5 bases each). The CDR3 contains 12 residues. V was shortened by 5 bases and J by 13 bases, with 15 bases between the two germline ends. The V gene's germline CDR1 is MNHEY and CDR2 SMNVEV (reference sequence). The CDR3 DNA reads TGTGCCAGCAGTCCACCGGGGCCGGGTCAGTTCTTC. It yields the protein CASSPPGPGQFF.

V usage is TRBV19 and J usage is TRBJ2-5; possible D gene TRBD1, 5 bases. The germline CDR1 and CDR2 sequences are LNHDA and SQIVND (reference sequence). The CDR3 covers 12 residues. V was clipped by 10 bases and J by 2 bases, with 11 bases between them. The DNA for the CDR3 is TGTGCCACCCTGGACATGCAAGAGACCCAGTACTTC. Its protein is CATLDMQETQYF.

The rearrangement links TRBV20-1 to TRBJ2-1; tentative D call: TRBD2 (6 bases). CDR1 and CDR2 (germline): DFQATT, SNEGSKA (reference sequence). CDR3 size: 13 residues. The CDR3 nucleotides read TGCTCCGGTCGGGGGAGCTCCTACAATGAGCAGTTCTTC. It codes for CSGRGSSYNEQFF.

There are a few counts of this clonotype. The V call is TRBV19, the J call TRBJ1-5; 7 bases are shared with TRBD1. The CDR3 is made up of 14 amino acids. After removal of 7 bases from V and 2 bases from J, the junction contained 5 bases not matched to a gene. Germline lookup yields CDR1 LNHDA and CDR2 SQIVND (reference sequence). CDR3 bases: TGTGCCAGTACCTACCAGGGGGGCAATCAGCCCCAGCATTTT. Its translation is CASTYQGGNQPQHF.

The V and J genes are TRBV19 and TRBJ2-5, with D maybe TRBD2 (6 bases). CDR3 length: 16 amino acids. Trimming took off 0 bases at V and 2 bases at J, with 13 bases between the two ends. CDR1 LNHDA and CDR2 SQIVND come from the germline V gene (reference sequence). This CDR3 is CASSIDRSGRQETQYF. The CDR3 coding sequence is TGTGCCAGTAGTATAGACCGTAGTGGGAGGCAAGAGACCCAGTACTTC. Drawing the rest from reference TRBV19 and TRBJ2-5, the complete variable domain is DGGITQSPKYLFRKEGQNVTLSCEQNLNHDAMYWYRQDPGQGLRLIYYSQIVNDFQKGDIAEGYSVSREKKESFPLTVTSAQKNPTAFYLCASSIDRSGRQETQYFGPGTRLLVL.

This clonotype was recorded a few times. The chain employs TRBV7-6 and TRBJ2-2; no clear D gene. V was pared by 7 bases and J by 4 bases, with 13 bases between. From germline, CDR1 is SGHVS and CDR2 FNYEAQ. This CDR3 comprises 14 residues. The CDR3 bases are TGTGCCAGCATCACAGTCTCTAGCACCGGGGAGCTGTTTTTT. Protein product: CASITVSSTGELFF.

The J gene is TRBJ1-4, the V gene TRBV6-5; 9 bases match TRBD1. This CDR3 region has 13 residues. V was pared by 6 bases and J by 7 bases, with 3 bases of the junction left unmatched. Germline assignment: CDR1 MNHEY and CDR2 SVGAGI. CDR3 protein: CASRGTGTEKLFF. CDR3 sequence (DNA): TGTGCCAGCAGGGGGACAGGGACTGAAAAACTGTTTTTT.

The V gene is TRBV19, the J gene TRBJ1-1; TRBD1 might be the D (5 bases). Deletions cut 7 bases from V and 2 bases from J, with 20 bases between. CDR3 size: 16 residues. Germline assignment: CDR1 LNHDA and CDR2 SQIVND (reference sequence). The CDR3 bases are TGTGCCAGTACCGAGGGGCAGCCGTGGGCCAACACTGAAGCTTTCTTT. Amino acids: CASTEGQPWANTEAFF.

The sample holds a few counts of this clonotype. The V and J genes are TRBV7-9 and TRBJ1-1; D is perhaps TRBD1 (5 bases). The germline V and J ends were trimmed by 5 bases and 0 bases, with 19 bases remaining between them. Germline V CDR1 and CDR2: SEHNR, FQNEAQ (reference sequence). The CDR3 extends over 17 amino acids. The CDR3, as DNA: TGTGCCAGCAGCCCACGGCAGGGAATGTGGGTGAACACTGAAGCTTTCTTT. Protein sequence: CASSPRQGMWVNTEAFF.

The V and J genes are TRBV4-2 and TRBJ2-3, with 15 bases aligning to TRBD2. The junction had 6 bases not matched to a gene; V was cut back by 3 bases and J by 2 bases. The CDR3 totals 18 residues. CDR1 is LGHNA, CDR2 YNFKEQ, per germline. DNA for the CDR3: TGTGCCAGCAGCCACGGGGGGACTAGCGGGGGGAACACAGATACGCAGTATTTT. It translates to CASSHGGTSGGNTDTQYF.

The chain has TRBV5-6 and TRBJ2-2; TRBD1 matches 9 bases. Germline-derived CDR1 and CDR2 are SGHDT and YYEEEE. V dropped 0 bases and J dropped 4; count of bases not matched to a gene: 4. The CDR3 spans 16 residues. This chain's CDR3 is CASSLAVTGGTGELFF. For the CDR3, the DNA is TGTGCCAGCAGCTTGGCCGTGACAGGGGGCACCGGGGAGCTGTTTTTT.

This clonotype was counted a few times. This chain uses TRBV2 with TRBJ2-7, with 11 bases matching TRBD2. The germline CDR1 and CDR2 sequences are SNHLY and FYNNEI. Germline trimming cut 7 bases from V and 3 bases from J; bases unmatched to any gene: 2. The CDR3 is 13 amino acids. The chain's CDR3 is CASNGLAGYEQYV. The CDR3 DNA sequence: TGTGCCAGCAACGGACTAGCGGGCTACGAGCAGTACGTC.

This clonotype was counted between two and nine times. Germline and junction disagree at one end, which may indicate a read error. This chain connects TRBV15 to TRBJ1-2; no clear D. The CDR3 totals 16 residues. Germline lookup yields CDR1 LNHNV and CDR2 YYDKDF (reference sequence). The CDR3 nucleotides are TGTGCCACCAGCGGAGAGGACGGACCCGAAGCTTATGGCTACACCTTC. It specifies CATSGEDGPEAYGYTF.

CDR3 protein: CASSPMPQGYTEAFF. The DNA for the CDR3 is TGTGCCAGCAGTCCCATGCCCCAAGGGTACACTGAAGCTTTCTTT. The chain joins TRBV27 to TRBJ1-1, with D unresolved. From germline, CDR1 is MNHEY and CDR2 SMNVEV (reference sequence). This CDR3 spans 15 amino acids. V dropped 5 bases and J dropped 3 bases, with 16 bases sitting between them.

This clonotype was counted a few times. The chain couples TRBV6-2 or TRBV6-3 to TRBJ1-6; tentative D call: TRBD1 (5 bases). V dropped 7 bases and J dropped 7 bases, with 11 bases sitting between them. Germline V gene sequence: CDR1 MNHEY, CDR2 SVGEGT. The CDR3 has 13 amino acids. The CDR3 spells CASTRGRNSPLHF. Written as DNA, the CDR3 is TGTGCCAGCACCCGGGGGAGGAATTCACCCCTCCACTTT.

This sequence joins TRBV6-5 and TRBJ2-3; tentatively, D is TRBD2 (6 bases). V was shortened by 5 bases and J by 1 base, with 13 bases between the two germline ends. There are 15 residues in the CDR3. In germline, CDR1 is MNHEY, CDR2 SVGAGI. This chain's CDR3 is CASSPPGGGTDTQYF. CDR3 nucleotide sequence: TGTGCCAGCAGTCCCCCTGGCGGGGGCACAGATACGCAGTATTTT.

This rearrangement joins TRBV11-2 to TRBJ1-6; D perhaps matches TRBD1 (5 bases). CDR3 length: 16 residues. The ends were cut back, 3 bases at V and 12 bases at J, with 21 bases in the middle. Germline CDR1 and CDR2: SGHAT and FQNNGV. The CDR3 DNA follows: TGTGCCAGCAGCTTGTCGACAGAAGCTGTAGTACTACCCCTCCACTTT. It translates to CASSLSTEAVVLPLHF.

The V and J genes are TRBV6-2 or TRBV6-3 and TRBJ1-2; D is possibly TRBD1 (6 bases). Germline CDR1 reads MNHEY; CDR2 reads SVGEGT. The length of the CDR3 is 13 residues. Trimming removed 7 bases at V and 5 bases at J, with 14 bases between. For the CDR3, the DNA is TGTGCCAGCAAAGACAGGACAACATATGGCTACACCTTC. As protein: CASKDRTTYGYTF.